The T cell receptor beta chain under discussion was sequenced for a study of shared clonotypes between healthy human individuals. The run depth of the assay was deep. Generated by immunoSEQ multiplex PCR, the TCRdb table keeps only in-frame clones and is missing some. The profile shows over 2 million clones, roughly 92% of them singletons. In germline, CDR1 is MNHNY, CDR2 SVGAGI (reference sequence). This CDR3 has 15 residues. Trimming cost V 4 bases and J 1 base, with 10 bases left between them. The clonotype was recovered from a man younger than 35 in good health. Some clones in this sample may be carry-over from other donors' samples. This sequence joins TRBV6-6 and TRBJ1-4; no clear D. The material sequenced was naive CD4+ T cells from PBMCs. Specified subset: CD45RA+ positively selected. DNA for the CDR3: TGTGCCAGCAGTTCAACCGCGGGAACTAATGAAAAACTGTTTTTT. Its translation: CASSSTAGTNEKLFF.